The 21 T cell receptor beta chains below were found in one sample sequenced in a study of circulating tumor DNA in untreated peripheral T-cell lymphoma. The data were produced by immunoSEQ multiplex PCR, yet TCRdb's version contains in-frame clones alone and is incomplete. Of around 200 clones listed, around 80% are singletons. Sequences were obtained from tumor tissue. All receptors derive from a human donor with peripheral T-cell lymphoma.

V usage is TRBV11-3 and J usage is TRBJ2-1, with 14 bases matching TRBD2. The ends lost 2 bases at V and 4 bases at J; junction bases unmatched: 13. In germline, CDR1 is SGHNT, CDR2 YENEEA. The CDR3 is 20 residues long. Here the CDR3 DNA reads TGTGCCAGCAGCTTAACGGCGAACCCGACTAGCGGGGGGGCTTACAATGAGCAGTTCTTC. It is translated as CASSLTANPTSGGAYNEQFF.

The V gene is TRBV11-3, the J gene TRBJ2-2, with 13 bases identical to TRBD2. Germline V gene lookup returns CDR1 SGHNT and CDR2 YENEEA. The CDR3 is made up of 17 amino acids. The V and J ends lost 3 bases and 8 bases, in that order; junction bases with no gene match: 9. The CDR3 nucleotides read TGTGCCAGCAGCTTGGGTATCGGGACTAGCGGGACGGGGGAGCTGTTTTTT. Protein sequence: CASSLGIGTSGTGELFF.

This chain links TRBV14 with TRBJ1-6, with a weak D call TRBD1 (5 bases). The CDR3 covers 16 residues. CDR1 is SGHDN and CDR2 is FVKESK in the germline V gene. Trimming stripped 5 bases from V and 10 bases from J, with 21 bases between. This CDR3 is CASSSRGVMGISPLHF. The CDR3 coding sequence is TGTGCCAGCAGCTCCCGGGGGGTCATGGGGATCTCACCCCTCCACTTT.

The chain has TRBV10-2 and TRBJ1-1; TRBD1 might be the D (5 bases). The V gene's germline CDR1 is WSHSY and CDR2 SAAADI. V was shortened by 7 bases and J by 6 bases, with 12 bases between the two germline ends. This CDR3 spans 12 amino acids. This CDR3 reads CASTRDRSEAFF. DNA of the CDR3: TGCGCCAGCACCCGGGACCGATCTGAAGCTTTCTTT.

This chain's CDR3 is CSTGGPVGYGYTF. Written as DNA, the CDR3 is TGCAGCACTGGGGGGCCAGTTGGCTATGGCTACACCTTC. The gene calls are TRBV29-1 and TRBJ1-2; possible D gene TRBD1, 6 bases. The V and J ends lost 8 bases and 4 bases respectively, with 17 bases between them. The CDR3 contains 13 residues. The germline V gene has CDR1 SQVTM and CDR2 ANQGSEA.

The rearrangement links TRBV6-8 to TRBJ1-1; tentative D call: TRBD1 (6 bases). Germline CDR1 is MNHGY and CDR2 is SAAAGT. V was trimmed by 5 bases and J by 0 bases, leaving 13 bases between them. The CDR3 is 15 amino acids. CDR3 loop: CASSPDSRMNTEAFF. CDR3 DNA: TGTGCCAGCAGTCCGGACAGCCGCATGAACACTGAAGCTTTCTTT.

The chain carries TRBV6-8 and TRBJ2-7; perhaps TRBD2 as D (6 bases). The CDR3 runs 12 residues. Germline loops: CDR1 MNHGY, CDR2 SAAAGT. The germline V and J ends were trimmed by 5 bases and 4 bases, with 9 bases remaining between them. The CDR3 loop is CASSRGLYEQYF. The CDR3 region has the DNA TGTGCCAGCAGTAGGGGACTTTACGAGCAGTACTTC.

The chain employs TRBV7-6 and TRBJ2-2; the D is unclear. V was trimmed by 3 bases and J by 4 bases, leaving 18 bases between them. Germline V lookup: CDR1 SGHVS, CDR2 FNYEAQ. This CDR3 comprises 17 residues. Here the CDR3 DNA reads TGTGCCAGCAGCTTTTGGACCCTCGGAGCGATCACCGGGGAGCTGTTTTTT. Translating gives CASSFWTLGAITGELFF.

The V gene is TRBV28, the J gene TRBJ1-1; TRBD1 agrees at 10 bases. Germline V gene lookup returns CDR1 MDHEN and CDR2 SYDVKM. V shed 6 bases, J shed 3 bases, and the junction held 10 bases outside the gene matches. The CDR3 covers 16 residues. CDR3 sequence reads: CASSLDRGLRDTEAFF. Here the CDR3 DNA reads TGTGCCAGCAGCCTCGACAGGGGGCTTCGGGACACTGAAGCTTTCTTT.

The chain is built from TRBV6-7 and TRBJ1-1; perhaps TRBD1 as D (6 bases). TRBV6-7 is identified as an open reading frame with a role that is uncertain. The CDR3 is 11 residues long. The V gene lost 9 bases and the J gene lost 5 bases, with 10 bases spanning the gap. CDR3 amino acids: CASRGGTEAFF. CDR3 sequence (DNA): TGTGCCAGTAGGGGGGGTACTGAAGCTTTCTTT.

This clone was seen just once. The junction shows a germline mismatch at one end, possibly a read error. The rearrangement links TRBV19 to TRBJ2-2; D is perhaps TRBD1 (5 bases). CDR1 and CDR2 from the germline V gene are LNHDA and SQIVND (reference sequence). The CDR3 length is 16 residues. The CDR3 nucleotides read TGTGCTAGTAGTATTTCGAGTGACAGAAACACCGGGGAGCTGTTTTTT. Its protein product is CASSISSDRNTGELFF.

The chain has TRBV11-3 and TRBJ2-7, with 8 positions matching TRBD1. Germline-derived CDR1 and CDR2 are SGHNT and YENEEA. CDR3 length equals 15 residues. J was trimmed by 3 bases and V by 5 bases; bases with no gene match: 9. The CDR3 spells CASSPRRQGLYEQYF. As DNA, the CDR3 is TGTGCCAGCAGCCCCAGGAGACAGGGGCTCTACGAGCAGTACTTC.

This chain connects TRBV6-8 to TRBJ1-1; D gene unclear. V was cut by 8 bases and J by 0 bases, with 10 bases left in between. Germline lookup yields CDR1 MNHGY and CDR2 SAAAGT. This CDR3 has 13 residues. CDR3: CASGVGMNTEAFF. CDR3 DNA: TGTGCCAGCGGGGTAGGGATGAACACTGAAGCTTTCTTT.

V gene TRBV6-8 combines with J gene TRBJ2-7, with a weak D call TRBD1 (6 bases). There are 13 residues in the CDR3. Trimming stripped 4 bases from V and 3 bases from J, with 10 bases between. Germline CDR1 is MNHGY and CDR2 is SAAAGT. CDR3 residues: CASSWTVSYEQYF. The CDR3 nucleotides are TGTGCCAGCAGTTGGACAGTTAGCTACGAGCAGTACTTC.

The CDR3 DNA follows: TGTGCCAGTAGTCATATCGCAGGGTCCCCGAACACCGGGGAGCTGTTTTTT. Its translation is CASSHIAGSPNTGELFF. The chain couples TRBV19 to TRBJ2-2; possible D gene TRBD1, 5 bases. Germline V gene data show CDR1 as LNHDA and CDR2 as SQIVND (reference sequence). The ends were cut back, 5 bases at V and 0 bases at J, with 16 bases in the middle. The CDR3 length is 17 residues.

Note on this clone: At one end, the junction sequence differs from germline, possibly due to a read error. The V call is TRBV6-8, the J call TRBJ1-1; 7 nucleotides align to TRBD1. The CDR3 runs 16 residues. In germline, CDR1 is MNHGY, CDR2 SAAAGT. The DNA for the CDR3 is TGTGCCAGCAATTACTCGGCGGACAGGAAGAACACTGAAGCTTTCTTT. Amino acids: CASNYSADRKNTEAFF.

This clone has a handful of counts. The chain joins TRBV15 to TRBJ1-5; tentative D call: TRBD1 (5 bases). Germline-derived CDR1 and CDR2 are LNHNV and YYDKDF (reference sequence). CDR3 size: 17 residues. The V end lost 1 base, the J end lost 2 bases, and 15 bases lay between the germline ends. CDR3 residues: CATSRVPGFRRNQPQHF. The CDR3 region has the DNA TGTGCCACCAGCAGAGTACCAGGGTTTCGTCGCAATCAGCCCCAGCATTTT.

The chain employs TRBV30 and TRBJ1-5; the match to TRBD1 covers 11 bases. Germline CDR1 reads GTSNPN; CDR2 reads SVGIG (reference sequence). The junction had 7 bases not matched to a gene; V was cut back by 4 bases and J by 2 bases. The CDR3 runs to 16 residues. CDR3 bases: TGTGCCTGGAACTCCCGGGACAGGGGGGGCAATCAGCCCCAGCATTTT. Protein sequence: CAWNSRDRGGNQPQHF.

This clone was counted a single time. The chain recombines TRBV19 with TRBJ2-7; TRBD2 is a possible D gene (5 bases). The CDR3 has 13 residues. Germline CDR1 and CDR2: LNHDA and SQIVND (reference sequence). Trimming stripped 5 bases from V and 1 base from J, with 9 bases between. In nucleotides, the CDR3 is TGTGCCAGTAGTCGGCCGGGATCCTACGAGCAGTACTTC. This encodes CASSRPGSYEQYF.

The chain combines TRBV19 with TRBJ1-6; TRBD1 matches 7 bases. This CDR3 spans 14 amino acids. The V gene's germline CDR1 is LNHDA and CDR2 SQIVND (reference sequence). V shed 7 bases, J shed 9 bases, and the junction held 9 bases outside the gene matches. CDR3 sequence: CASTVEGATSPLHF. The DNA for the CDR3 is TGTGCCAGTACCGTGGAGGGGGCCACTTCACCCCTCCACTTT.

The chain links TRBV29-1 to TRBJ1-2, with D possibly matching TRBD1 (5 bases). The CDR3 length is 12 residues. Germline V gene sequence: CDR1 SQVTM, CDR2 ANQGSEA. V was cut by 4 bases and J by 7 bases, with 13 bases left in between. CDR3 protein: CSVGGRDGGYTF. The DNA for the CDR3 is TGCAGCGTTGGTGGCAGGGATGGTGGCTACACCTTC.